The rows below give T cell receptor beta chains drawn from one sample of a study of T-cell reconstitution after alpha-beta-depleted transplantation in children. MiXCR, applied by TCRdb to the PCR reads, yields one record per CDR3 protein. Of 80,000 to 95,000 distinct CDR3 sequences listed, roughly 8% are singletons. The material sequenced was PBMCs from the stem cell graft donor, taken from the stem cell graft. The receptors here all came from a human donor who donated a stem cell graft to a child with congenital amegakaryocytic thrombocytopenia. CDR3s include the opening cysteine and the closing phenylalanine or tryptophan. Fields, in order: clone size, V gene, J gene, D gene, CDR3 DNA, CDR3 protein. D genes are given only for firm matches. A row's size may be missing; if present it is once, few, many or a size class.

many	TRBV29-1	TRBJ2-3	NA	TGCAGCGCAGGACCGGATACGCAGTATTTT	CSAGPDTQYF
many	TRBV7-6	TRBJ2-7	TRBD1	TGTGCCAGCAGCTCACAGGGGCCCGGGGCTAGCGAGCAGTACTTC	CASSSQGPGASEQYF
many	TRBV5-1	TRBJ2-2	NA	TGCGCCAGCAGCTTACCTTCCGCGGCGAACACCGGGGAGCTGTTTTTT	CASSLPSAANTGELFF
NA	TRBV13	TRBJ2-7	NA	TGTGCCAGCGGCTCCGGACCAGACTACGAGCAGTACTTC	CASGSGPDYEQYF
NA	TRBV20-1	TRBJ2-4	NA	TGCAGTGCTATAGACCCAAATACAGGGAAAAACAGTCAGTACTTC	CSAIDPNTGKNSQYF
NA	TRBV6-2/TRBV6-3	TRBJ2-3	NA	TGTGCCAGCAGCTCAACCGTGGACCAAACCCAACCCACAGATACGCAGTATTTT	CASSSTVDQTQPTDTQYF
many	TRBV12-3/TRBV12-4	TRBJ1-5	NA	TGTGCCAGCAGCACGGCTGGAGGGCAGCCCCAGCATTTT	CASSTAGGQPQHF
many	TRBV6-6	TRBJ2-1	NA	TGTGCCAGCAGTTACTCGGTGGTCGAGCAGTTCTTC	CASSYSVVEQFF
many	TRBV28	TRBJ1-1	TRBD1	TGTGCCAGCAGGACAGGGGGCGGTGACACTGAAGCTTTCTTT	CASRTGGGDTEAFF
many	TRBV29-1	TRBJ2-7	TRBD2	TGCAGCGTTGAAGATCCAGCGGGAGAAGAGCAGTACTTC	CSVEDPAGEEQYF
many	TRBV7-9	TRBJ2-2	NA	TGTGCCAGCAGCTCACACTGGAACACCGGGGAGCTGTTTTTT	CASSSHWNTGELFF
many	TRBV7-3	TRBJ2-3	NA	TGTGCCAGCAGCTTAAGAGGGGGTTCTAGCACAGATACGCAGTATTTT	CASSLRGGSSTDTQYF
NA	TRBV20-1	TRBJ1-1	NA	TGCAGTGCTAACCCCAAATCGCAGGGATCTGAAGCTTTCTTT	CSANPKSQGSEAFF
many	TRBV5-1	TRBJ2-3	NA	TGCGCCAGCATGGCTGACTACACAGATACGCAGTATTTT	CASMADYTDTQYF
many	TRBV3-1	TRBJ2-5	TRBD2	TGTGCCAGCAGCCAGGGAGGGAGACACAGGTCAGAGACCCAGTACTTC	CASSQGGRHRSETQYF
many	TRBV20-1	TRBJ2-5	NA	TGCAGTGCTGGGAGAAACGAAAAAGAGACCCAGTACTTC	CSAGRNEKETQYF
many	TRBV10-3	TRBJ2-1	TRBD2	TGTGCCATCAGTGAGCCCCCCGGGACTAGCGGGGGTGCCTACAATGAGCAGTTCTTC	CAISEPPGTSGGAYNEQFF
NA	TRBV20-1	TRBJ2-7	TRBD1	TGCATTGCTGGCCAGGGACAGGGCTACGAGCAGTACTTC	CIAGQGQGYEQYF
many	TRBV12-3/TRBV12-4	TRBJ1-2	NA	TGTGCCAGCAGCTCGAGGGCGGGCAAGTCGGATGGCTACACCTTC	CASSSRAGKSDGYTF
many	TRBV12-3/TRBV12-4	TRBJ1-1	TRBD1	TGTGCCAGCAGTCCGGGACAGGGGGCCACTGAAGCTTTCTTT	CASSPGQGATEAFF
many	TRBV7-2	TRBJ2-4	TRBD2	TGTGCCAGCAGCCAACTAGCGGGAGATGGTAACATTCAGTACTTC	CASSQLAGDGNIQYF
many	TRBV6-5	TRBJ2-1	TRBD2	TGTGCCAGCAGTTTCGGACTAGAAGGTGTCAATGAGCAGTTCTTC	CASSFGLEGVNEQFF